This TCR beta chain is drawn from a study of control samples from healthy donors and cancer patients (dated by TCRdb to 2018 to 2020). Worth noting for this clone: Its antigen is still unknown. No much larger clonotype is one base removed from it; base qualities were not supplied.

The trim is 6 bases for V and 1 base for J, with a gap of 19 bases between the germline ends. CDR1 is given as KGHSH and CDR2 as LQKENI, both from the germline V gene. Inclusive of the bounding cysteine and phenylalanine, the CDR3 is 16 residues long. Only the CDR3 region is kept as DNA, spanning 48 bases read in frame from base 1. Library generation was performed with the immunoSEQ multiplex PCR assay. The table comes from immuneACCESS by way of TCRdb, which keeps in-frame sequences with V and J called. Part of the clones is missing from these tables; in studies checked, under half for an unresolved V gene and the rest for unknown reasons. The sample data list fewer than 200,000 clones, and about 93% of these were observed just once. The leading ten clones occupy over 4% of the sample.

This receptor was obtained from a woman aged 60-75 years in good health. Sequenced material: blood. The V and J genes are TRBV18 and TRBJ2-7, with a weak D call of TRBD1 (6 bases match). The CDR3 protein sequence reads: CASSILQGSRSYEQYF. The sequenced DNA is TGTGCCAGCTCCATCTTACAGGGATCGAGATCCTACGAGCAGTACTTC.